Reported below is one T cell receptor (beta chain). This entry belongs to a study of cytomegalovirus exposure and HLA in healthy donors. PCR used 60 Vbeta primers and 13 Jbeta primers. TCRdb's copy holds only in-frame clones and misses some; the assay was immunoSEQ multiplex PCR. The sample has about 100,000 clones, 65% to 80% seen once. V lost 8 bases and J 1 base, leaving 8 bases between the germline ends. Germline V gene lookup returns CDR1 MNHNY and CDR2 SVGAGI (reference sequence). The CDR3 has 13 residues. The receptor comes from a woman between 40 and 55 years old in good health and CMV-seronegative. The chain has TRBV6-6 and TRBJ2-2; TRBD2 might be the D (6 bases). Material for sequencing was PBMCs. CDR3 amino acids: CASGTLNTGELFF. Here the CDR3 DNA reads TGTGCCAGCGGGACTTTGAACACCGGGGAGCTGTTTTTT.